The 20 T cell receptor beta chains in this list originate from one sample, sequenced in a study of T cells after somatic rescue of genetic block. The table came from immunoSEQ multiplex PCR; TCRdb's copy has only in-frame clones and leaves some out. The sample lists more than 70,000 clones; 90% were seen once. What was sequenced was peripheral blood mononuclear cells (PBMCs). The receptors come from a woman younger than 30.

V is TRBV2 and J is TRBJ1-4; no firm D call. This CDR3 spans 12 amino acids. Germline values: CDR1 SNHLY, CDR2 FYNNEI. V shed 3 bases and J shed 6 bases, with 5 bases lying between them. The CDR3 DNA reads TGTGCCAGCAGTGAGCGGGATGAAAAACTGTTTTTT. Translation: CASSERDEKLFF.

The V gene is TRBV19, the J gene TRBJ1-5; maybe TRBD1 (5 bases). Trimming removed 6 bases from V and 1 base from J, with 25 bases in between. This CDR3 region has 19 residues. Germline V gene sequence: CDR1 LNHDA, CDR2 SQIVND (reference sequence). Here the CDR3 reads CASRDTGRVSIGSNQPQHF. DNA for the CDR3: TGTGCCAGTAGGGACACAGGTAGGGTAAGTATTGGGAGCAATCAGCCCCAGCATTTT.

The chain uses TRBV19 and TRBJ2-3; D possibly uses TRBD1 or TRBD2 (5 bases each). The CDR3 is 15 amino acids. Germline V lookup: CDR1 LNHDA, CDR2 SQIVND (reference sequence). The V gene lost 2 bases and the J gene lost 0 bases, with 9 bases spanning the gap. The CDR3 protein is CASSISGHSTDTQYF. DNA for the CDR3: TGTGCCAGTAGTATAAGCGGACATAGCACAGATACGCAGTATTTT.

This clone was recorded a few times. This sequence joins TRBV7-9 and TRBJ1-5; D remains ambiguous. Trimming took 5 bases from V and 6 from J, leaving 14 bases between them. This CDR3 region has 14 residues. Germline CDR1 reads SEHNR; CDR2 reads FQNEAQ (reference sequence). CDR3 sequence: CASSLSGEGQPQHF. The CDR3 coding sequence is TGTGCCAGCAGCCTTAGTGGGGAGGGTCAGCCCCAGCATTTT. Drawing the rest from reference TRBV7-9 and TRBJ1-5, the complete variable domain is DTGVSQNPRHKITKRGQNVTFRCDPISEHNRLYWYRQTLGQGPEFLTYFQNEAQLEKSRLLSDRFSAERPKGSFSTLEIQRTEQGDSAMYLCASSLSGEGQPQHFGDGTRLSIL.

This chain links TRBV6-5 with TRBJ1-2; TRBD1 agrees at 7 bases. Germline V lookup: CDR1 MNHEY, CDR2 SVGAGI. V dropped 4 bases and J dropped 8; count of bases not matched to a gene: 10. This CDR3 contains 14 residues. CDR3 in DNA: TGTGCCAGCAGTTCTCGGGACAGCAATGGGGGCTACACCTTC. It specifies CASSSRDSNGGYTF.

The CDR3 bases are TGTGCCAGCTCACCACTTATGGCAGGGAAATTCTCTGGGGCCAACGTCCTGACTTTC. The encoded protein is CASSPLMAGKFSGANVLTF. The rearrangement joins TRBV18 to TRBJ2-6, with a possible D match to TRBD1 (5 bases). The germline CDR1 and CDR2 sequences are KGHSH and LQKENI. V was trimmed by 1 base and J by 0 bases, leaving 16 bases between them. The CDR3 has 19 residues.

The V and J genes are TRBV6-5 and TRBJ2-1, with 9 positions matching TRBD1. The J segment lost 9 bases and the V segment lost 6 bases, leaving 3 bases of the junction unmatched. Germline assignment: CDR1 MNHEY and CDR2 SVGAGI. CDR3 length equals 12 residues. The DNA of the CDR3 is TGTGCCAGCAGGGGGGACAGGGCTGAGCAGTTCTTC. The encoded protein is CASRGDRAEQFF.

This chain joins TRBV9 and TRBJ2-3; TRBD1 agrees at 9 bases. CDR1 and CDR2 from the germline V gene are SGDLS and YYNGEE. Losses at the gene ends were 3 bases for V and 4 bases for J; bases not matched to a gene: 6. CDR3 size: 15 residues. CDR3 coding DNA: TGTGCCAGCAGCGATAGGGACAGGGTCGCAGATACGCAGTATTTT. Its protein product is CASSDRDRVADTQYF.

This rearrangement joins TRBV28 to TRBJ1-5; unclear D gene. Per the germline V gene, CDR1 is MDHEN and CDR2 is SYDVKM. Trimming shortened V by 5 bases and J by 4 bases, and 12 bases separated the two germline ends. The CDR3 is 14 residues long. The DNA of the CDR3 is TGTGCCAGCAGTCCGACCGGGTATAATCAGCCCCAGCATTTT. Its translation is CASSPTGYNQPQHF.

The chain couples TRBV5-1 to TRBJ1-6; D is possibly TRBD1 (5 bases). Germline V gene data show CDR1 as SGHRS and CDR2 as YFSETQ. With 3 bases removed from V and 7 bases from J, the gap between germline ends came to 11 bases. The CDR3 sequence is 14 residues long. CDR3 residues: CASSSLGANSPLHF. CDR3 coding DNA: TGCGCCAGCAGCTCTCTAGGGGCAAATTCACCCCTCCACTTT.

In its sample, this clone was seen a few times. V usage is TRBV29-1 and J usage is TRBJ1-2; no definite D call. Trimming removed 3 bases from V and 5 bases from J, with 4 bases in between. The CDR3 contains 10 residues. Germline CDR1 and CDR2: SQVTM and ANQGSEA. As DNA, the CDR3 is TGCAGCGTTGACTATTATGGCTACACCTTC. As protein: CSVDYYGYTF.

The chain's CDR3 is CASSFFRVGNEQFF. The CDR3 nucleotides read TGTGCCAGCAGCTTTTTCAGGGTCGGGAATGAGCAGTTCTTC. The rearrangement links TRBV11-1 to TRBJ2-1, with a possible D match to TRBD1 (5 bases). Germline CDR1 and CDR2: SGHAT and FQDESV (reference sequence). Between the trimmed V and J ends, which lost 3 bases and 7 bases, there was a span of 13 bases. CDR3 length: 14 amino acids.

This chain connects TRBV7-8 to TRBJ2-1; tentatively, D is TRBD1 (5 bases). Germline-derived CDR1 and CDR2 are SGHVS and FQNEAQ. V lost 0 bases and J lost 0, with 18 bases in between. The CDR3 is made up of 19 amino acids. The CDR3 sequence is CASSLAFRKDSRSYNEQFF. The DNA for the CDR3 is TGTGCCAGCAGCTTAGCGTTTAGAAAAGACAGCCGCTCCTACAATGAGCAGTTCTTC.

The CDR3 nucleotides read TGTGCCATCAGCACAGGGGTATCCACTGAAGCTTTCTTT. Protein product: CAISTGVSTEAFF. The chain has TRBV10-3 and TRBJ1-1, with 7 bases fitting TRBD1. The CDR3 is 13 residues long. The V gene end was trimmed by 6 bases and the J gene end by 4 bases; junction bases not matched to a gene: 5. The germline CDR1 and CDR2 sequences are ENHRY and SYGVKD.

CDR3 protein: CASSFFGRIDSGNTIYF. The CDR3 coding sequence is TGTGCCAGCAGCTTTTTTGGACGGATCGACTCTGGAAACACCATATATTTT. This chain joins TRBV7-9 and TRBJ1-3; D unresolved. Trimming stripped 3 bases from V and 0 bases from J, with 15 bases between. This CDR3 comprises 17 residues. Germline V gene lookup returns CDR1 SEHNR and CDR2 FQNEAQ (reference sequence).

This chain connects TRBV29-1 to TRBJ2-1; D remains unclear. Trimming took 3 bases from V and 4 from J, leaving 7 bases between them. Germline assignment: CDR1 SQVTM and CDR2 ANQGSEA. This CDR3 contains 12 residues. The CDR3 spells CSVDFNYNEQFF. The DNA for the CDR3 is TGCAGCGTTGATTTCAATTACAATGAGCAGTTCTTC.

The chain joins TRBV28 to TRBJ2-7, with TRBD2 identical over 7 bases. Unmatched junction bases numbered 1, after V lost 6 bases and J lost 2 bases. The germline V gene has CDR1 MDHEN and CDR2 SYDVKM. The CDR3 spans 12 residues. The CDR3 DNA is TGTGCCAGCAGCCGGGGGGCCTACGAGCAGTACTTC. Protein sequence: CASSRGAYEQYF.

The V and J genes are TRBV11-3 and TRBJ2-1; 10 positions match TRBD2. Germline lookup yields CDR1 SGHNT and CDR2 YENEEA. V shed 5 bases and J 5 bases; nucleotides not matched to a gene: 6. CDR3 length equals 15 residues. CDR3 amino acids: CASSPLAGADNEQFF. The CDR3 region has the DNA TGTGCCAGCAGCCCCCTAGCGGGAGCCGACAATGAGCAGTTCTTC.

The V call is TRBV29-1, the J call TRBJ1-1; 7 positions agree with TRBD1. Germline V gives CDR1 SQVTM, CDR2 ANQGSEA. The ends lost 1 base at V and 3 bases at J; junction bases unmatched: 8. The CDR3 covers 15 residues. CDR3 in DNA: TGCAGCGTTGAAGGACAGGGAGGGCGATACACTGAAGCTTTCTTT. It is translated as CSVEGQGGRYTEAFF.

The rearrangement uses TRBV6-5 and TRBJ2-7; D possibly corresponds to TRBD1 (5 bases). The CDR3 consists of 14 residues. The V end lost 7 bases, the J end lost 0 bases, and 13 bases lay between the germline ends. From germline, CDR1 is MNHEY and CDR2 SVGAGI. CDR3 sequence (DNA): TGTGCCAGCACCCGGCAGGGCGCCTCCTACGAGCAGTACTTC. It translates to CASTRQGASYEQYF.